Below, 27 T cell receptor beta chains from the same sample are listed, as sequenced in a study of Graves' ophthalmopathy and Graves' hyperthyroidism. RNA transcripts were the source from which TCR beta CDR3 regions were amplified. First-round RT-PCR used HTBI primers; second-round multiplex PCR followed. One entry per CDR3 protein results from TCRdb running MiXCR on the multiplex PCR reads. The data contain 360,000 or so distinct CDR3 sequences, 18% of them seen just once; the ten biggest clones take up roughly 1.6%. Sequencing was performed on peripheral blood. These receptors all stem from a woman aged 18 to 35 with Graves' ophthalmopathy.

V usage is TRBV11-1 and J usage is TRBJ2-5; 8 bases match TRBD1. V lost 5 bases, J lost 5 bases, and 19 bases stayed unmatched. The germline V gene has CDR1 SGHAT and CDR2 FQDESV (reference sequence). The CDR3 extends over 18 amino acids. The CDR3 DNA sequence: TGTGCCAGCAGCCCGGGACAGGCGACTGGGATGTGGGGGGAGACCCAGTACTTC. Protein: CASSPGQATGMWGETQYF.

This clonotype was seen many times. The chain has TRBV7-9 and TRBJ2-7; D possibly corresponds to TRBD1 (6 bases). V was clipped by 4 bases and J by 0 bases, with 10 bases between them. The CDR3 extends over 14 amino acids. Germline V lookup: CDR1 SEHNR, CDR2 FQNEAQ (reference sequence). In DNA, the CDR3 is TGTGCCAGCAGCTGGACAGCGTACTCCTACGAGCAGTACTTC. As protein: CASSWTAYSYEQYF.

At least ten counts were recorded for this clonotype. V and J are TRBV7-2 and TRBJ1-2; D is unclear. The CDR3 contains 14 residues. Germline V gene data show CDR1 as SGHTA and CDR2 as FQGNSA. Trimming shortened V by 2 bases and J by 3 bases, and 10 bases separated the two germline ends. The CDR3 loop is CASSLSASDYGYTF. The CDR3 DNA reads TGTGCCAGCAGCTTATCTGCATCTGACTATGGCTACACCTTC.

The table lists this clonotype with many counts. CDR3 nucleotides: TGTGCCACCAGCGAAACCACAGGGGGCACCGGGGAGCTGTTTTTT. It yields the protein CATSETTGGTGELFF. V usage is TRBV24-1 and J usage is TRBJ2-2, with 8 bases fitting TRBD1. This CDR3 region has 15 residues. J was trimmed by 4 bases and V by 7 bases; bases with no gene match: 7. Germline V lookup: CDR1 KGHDR, CDR2 SFDVKD.

This clonotype was seen many times. This chain's CDR3 is CASSSQGASSYNEQFF. DNA of the CDR3: TGTGCCAGCAGTTCTCAGGGGGCGAGCTCCTACAATGAGCAGTTCTTC. V gene TRBV28 combines with J gene TRBJ2-1; the match to TRBD1 covers 8 bases. Germline V CDR1 and CDR2: MDHEN, SYDVKM. This CDR3 region has 16 residues. J was trimmed by 0 bases and V by 4 bases; bases with no gene match: 5. Full variable domain (missing parts from reference TRBV28 and TRBJ2-1): DVKVTQSSRYLVKRTGEKVFLECVQDMDHENMFWYRQDPGLGLRLIYFSYDVKMKEKGDIPEGYSVSREKKERFSLILESASTNQTSMYLCASSSQGASSYNEQFFGPGTRLTVL.

This clonotype was observed many times. This chain uses TRBV6-5 with TRBJ2-6; D possibly corresponds to TRBD1 (5 bases). The CDR3 has 15 residues. Trimming removed 2 bases at V and 4 bases at J, with 9 bases between. CDR1 and CDR2 from the germline V gene are MNHEY and SVGAGI. The CDR3 spells CASSYGATGANVLTF. CDR3 nucleotides: TGTGCCAGCAGTTACGGGGCTACCGGGGCCAACGTCCTGACTTTC.

Ten or more counts support this clonotype. This chain connects TRBV12-3 or TRBV12-4 to TRBJ1-5, with D maybe TRBD1 (5 bases). CDR3 length: 14 amino acids. Trimming took 4 bases from V and 3 from J, leaving 10 bases between them. The DNA of the CDR3 is TGTGCCAGCAGTTCCGACAGTCCCAATCAGCCCCAGCATTTT. Amino acids: CASSSDSPNQPQHF.

This clonotype was observed at least ten times. The V call is TRBV28, the J call TRBJ1-1, with a tentative D call TRBD1 (5 bases). Germline assignment: CDR1 MDHEN and CDR2 SYDVKM. The CDR3 contains 15 residues. Trimming stripped 2 bases from V and 3 bases from J, with 13 bases between. The CDR3 sequence: CASSLGRVGHTEAFF. CDR3 in DNA: TGTGCCAGCAGTTTAGGCAGGGTGGGGCACACTGAAGCTTTCTTT.

This clonotype was seen just once. V gene TRBV27 combines with J gene TRBJ2-7; D might be TRBD2 (6 bases). V lost 0 bases to trimming and J lost 3 bases, with 12 bases between them. CDR3 length: 15 amino acids. Germline CDR1 reads MNHEY; CDR2 reads SMNVEV (reference sequence). The chain's CDR3 is CASSLSGGNYYEQYF. The CDR3, as DNA: TGTGCCAGCAGTTTATCGGGGGGAAACTACTACGAGCAGTACTTC.

This clonotype was counted at least ten times. V is TRBV19 and J is TRBJ1-1; D is unclear. The ends were cut back, 4 bases at V and 0 bases at J, with 12 bases in the middle. The CDR3 is made up of 15 amino acids. The germline V gene encodes CDR1 LNHDA and CDR2 SQIVND (reference sequence). The CDR3: CASSTRLVMNTEAFF. The CDR3 region has the DNA TGTGCCAGTAGTACCCGACTGGTCATGAACACTGAAGCTTTCTTT.

This clonotype has a count of ten or more. The chain employs TRBV19 and TRBJ2-2, with D uncertain. This CDR3 has 12 amino acids. Deletions cut 7 bases from V and 3 bases from J, with 6 bases between. In germline, CDR1 is LNHDA, CDR2 SQIVND (reference sequence). CDR3 bases: TGTGCCAGTACCAAATACACCGGGGAGCTGTTTTTT. Translated: CASTKYTGELFF.

This clonotype was counted at least ten times. Mismatch with germline at one junction end may stem from a read error. This chain joins TRBV11-2 and TRBJ1-1; D gene unclear. The CDR3 has 12 amino acids. Germline CDR1 is SGHAT and CDR2 is FQNNGV. CDR3 amino acids: CASSLLGRSFVF. The CDR3 nucleotides are TGTGCCAGCAGCTTATTGGGCAGAAGCTTTGTCTTT.

This clonotype has ten or more counts. The chain couples TRBV28 to TRBJ2-5; 7 bases map to TRBD1. The CDR3 totals 18 residues. Germline loops: CDR1 MDHEN, CDR2 SYDVKM. Losses at the gene ends were 3 bases for V and 7 bases for J; bases not matched to a gene: 20. CDR3: CASSLNSLRDRARATQYF. Written as DNA, the CDR3 is TGTGCCAGCAGTTTGAACAGTCTCCGGGACAGAGCTCGGGCGACCCAGTACTTC.

At least ten counts were recorded for this clonotype. V usage is TRBV20-1 and J usage is TRBJ1-5; 8 nucleotides match TRBD1. The CDR3 length is 14 residues. V lost 5 bases, J lost 3 bases, and 6 bases stayed unmatched. The germline V gene encodes CDR1 DFQATT and CDR2 SNEGSKA (reference sequence). The CDR3 sequence is CSAGGQALNQPQHF. DNA of the CDR3: TGCAGTGCTGGGGGACAGGCACTCAATCAGCCCCAGCATTTT.

In its sample, this clonotype was seen a few times. The chain uses TRBV6-2 or TRBV6-3 and TRBJ1-1; D call uncertain. Per germline, CDR1 MNHEY and CDR2 SVGEGT. V was pared by 2 bases and J by 10 bases, with 11 bases between. The CDR3 has 12 residues. The CDR3 sequence is CASSYGLRTAFF. The CDR3 nucleotides are TGTGCCAGCAGTTACGGCCTCCGGACAGCTTTCTTT.

This clonotype showed up many times. The chain carries TRBV6-5 and TRBJ2-7; D is unclear. Per the germline V gene, CDR1 is MNHEY and CDR2 is SVGAGI. This CDR3 has 14 residues. Trimming left V 3 bases short and J 6 bases short, with 15 bases between. The CDR3 DNA reads as TGTGCCAGCAGTTATGGGCTGGCGCCCTCCGAGCAGTACTTC. Amino acids: CASSYGLAPSEQYF.

This clonotype was seen at least ten times. The rearrangement uses TRBV29-1 and TRBJ1-1; D unresolved. This CDR3 is built from 12 residues. The germline CDR1 and CDR2 sequences are SQVTM and ANQGSEA. Trimming took 7 bases from V and 1 from J, leaving 10 bases between them. CDR3 protein: CSASKANTEAFF. CDR3 bases: TGCAGCGCATCTAAAGCGAACACTGAAGCTTTCTTT.

This clonotype was observed at least ten times. The J gene is TRBJ2-2, the V gene TRBV27; no clear D. Trimming shortened V by 4 bases and J by 0 bases, and 15 bases separated the two germline ends. This CDR3 spans 17 amino acids. The germline CDR1 and CDR2 sequences are MNHEY and SMNVEV (reference sequence). Here the CDR3 DNA reads TGTGCCAGCAGTTCCCCCCCCGACTGGACGAACACCGGGGAGCTGTTTTTT. It yields the protein CASSSPPDWTNTGELFF.

This clonotype was recorded many times. The chain links TRBV20-1 to TRBJ2-4, with D perhaps given as TRBD1 or TRBD2 (6 bases each). CDR1 and CDR2 from the germline V gene are DFQATT and SNEGSKA (reference sequence). This CDR3 is 16 amino acids long. V was cut by 1 base and J by 3 bases, with 16 bases left in between. CDR3: CSARVRGPTYKNIQYF. CDR3 sequence (DNA): TGCAGTGCTAGAGTTCGGGGGCCGACGTACAAAAACATTCAGTACTTC.

This clonotype was counted only a few times. This chain connects TRBV28 to TRBJ2-7, with TRBD1 matching 7 bases. The CDR3 has 13 residues. The germline V gene encodes CDR1 MDHEN and CDR2 SYDVKM. V was clipped by 4 bases and J by 4 bases; unmatched bases: 4. The CDR3 nucleotides are TGTGCCAGCAGTTCGGGACAGCAGTACGAGCAGTACTTC. It codes for CASSSGQQYEQYF.

The sample holds many counts of this clonotype. The chain recombines TRBV7-9 with TRBJ1-6, with D tentatively TRBD1 (6 bases). CDR3 length: 16 residues. Between the trimmed V and J ends, which lost 10 bases and 7 bases, there was a span of 23 bases. Germline CDR1 SEHNR, CDR2 FQNEAQ (reference sequence). The CDR3 loop is CATEGGGTGPNSPLHF. In DNA, the CDR3 is TGTGCCACAGAAGGTGGGGGCACCGGACCAAATTCACCCCTCCACTTT.

J is TRBJ2-5 and V is TRBV6-5; 11 nucleotides agree with TRBD2. The CDR3 has 17 residues. CDR1 is MNHEY, CDR2 SVGAGI, per germline. V lost 2 bases to trimming and J lost 0 bases; unmatched junction nucleotides: 5. The CDR3: CASSYEASGRYQETQYF. The CDR3 DNA is TGTGCCAGCAGTTACGAGGCTAGCGGGAGGTACCAAGAGACCCAGTACTTC.

This clonotype showed up many times. The chain carries TRBV30 and TRBJ1-2; no reliable D call. This CDR3 spans 13 amino acids. Looked up from germline, CDR1 is GTSNPN and CDR2 is SVGIG (reference sequence). Trimming removed 6 bases from V and 2 bases from J, with 13 bases in between. The CDR3 DNA reads as TGTGCCTGCACGCGGGAAATCAACTATGGCTACACCTTC. Translating it yields CACTREINYGYTF.

As DNA, the CDR3 is TGTGCCAGCAGCCCCCTCCAAAATACCTACGAGCAGTACTTC. Protein: CASSPLQNTYEQYF. The chain carries TRBV7-2 and TRBJ2-7; D is unclear. V lost 5 bases, J lost 2 bases, and 13 bases lay in between. The germline gives CDR1 SGHTA, CDR2 FQGNSA. This CDR3 comprises 14 residues.

This clonotype was seen at least ten times. The chain combines TRBV10-1 with TRBJ2-7; 7 bases line up with TRBD2. The CDR3 totals 16 residues. Germline CDR1 WNHNN, CDR2 SYGVQD (reference sequence). Unmatched junction bases numbered 10, after V lost 3 bases and J lost 2 bases. The CDR3 loop reads CASSDGGLGKTYEQYF. The CDR3, as DNA: TGCGCCAGCAGTGACGGCGGACTAGGGAAAACCTACGAGCAGTACTTC.

This clonotype has a count of ten or more. The CDR3 nucleotides are TGTGCCAGCAGTTATATAATGAACACTGAAGCTTTCTTT. It translates to CASSYIMNTEAFF. The chain combines TRBV6-2 or TRBV6-3 with TRBJ1-1; D call uncertain. The germline gives CDR1 MNHEY, CDR2 SVGEGT. The CDR3 covers 13 residues. Trimming removed 3 bases from V and 0 bases from J, with 5 bases in between.

This clonotype was recorded a few times. The chain carries TRBV20-1 and TRBJ2-7; D remains ambiguous. Germline CDR1 and CDR2: DFQATT and SNEGSKA (reference sequence). Trimming pared 3 bases from V and 2 bases from J, leaving 11 bases between. This CDR3 region has 13 residues. The CDR3, as DNA: TGCAGTGCTAGTGACGGTTCCCCCTACGAGCAGTACTTC. It codes for CSASDGSPYEQYF.